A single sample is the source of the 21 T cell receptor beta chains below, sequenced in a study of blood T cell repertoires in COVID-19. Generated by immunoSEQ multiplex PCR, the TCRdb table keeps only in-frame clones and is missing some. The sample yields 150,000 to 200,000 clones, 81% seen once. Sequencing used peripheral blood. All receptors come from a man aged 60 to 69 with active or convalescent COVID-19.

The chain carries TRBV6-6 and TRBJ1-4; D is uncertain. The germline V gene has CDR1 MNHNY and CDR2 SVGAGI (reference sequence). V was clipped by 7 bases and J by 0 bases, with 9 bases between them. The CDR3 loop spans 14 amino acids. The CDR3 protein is CASNRVATNEKLFF. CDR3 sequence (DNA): TGTGCCAGCAACAGAGTTGCAACTAATGAAAAACTGTTTTTT.

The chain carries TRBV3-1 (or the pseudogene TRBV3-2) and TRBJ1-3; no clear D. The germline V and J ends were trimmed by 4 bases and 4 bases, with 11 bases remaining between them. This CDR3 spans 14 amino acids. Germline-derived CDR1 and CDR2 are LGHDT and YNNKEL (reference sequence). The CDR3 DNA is TGTGCCAGCAGCCGAGGGAATTCGGGAAACACCATATATTTT. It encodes CASSRGNSGNTIYF.

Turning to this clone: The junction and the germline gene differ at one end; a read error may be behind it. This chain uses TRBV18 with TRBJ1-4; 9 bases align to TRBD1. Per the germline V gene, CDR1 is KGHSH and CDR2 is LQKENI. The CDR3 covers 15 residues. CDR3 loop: CASSTPGQGSEKLFF. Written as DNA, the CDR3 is TGTGCCAGCTCAACACCGGGACAGGGAAGTGAAAAACTGTTTTTT.

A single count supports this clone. Written as DNA, the CDR3 is TGTGCCAGCAGCCGCTCGGGAGTGGTGGACGAGCAGTACTTC. Translation gives CASSRSGVVDEQYF. V usage is TRBV3-1 (or the pseudogene TRBV3-2) and J usage is TRBJ2-7, with D maybe TRBD2 (6 bases). This CDR3 spans 14 amino acids. Germline V CDR1 and CDR2: LGHDT, YNNKEL (reference sequence). Trimming took 4 bases from V and 5 from J, leaving 15 bases between them.

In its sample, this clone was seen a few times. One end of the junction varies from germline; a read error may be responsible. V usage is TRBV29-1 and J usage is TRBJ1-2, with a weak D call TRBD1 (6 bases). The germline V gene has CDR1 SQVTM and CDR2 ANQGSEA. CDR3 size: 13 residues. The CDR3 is CSVEGGANYGYTF. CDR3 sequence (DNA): TGCAGCGTCGAAGGGGGAGCTAACTATGGCTACACCTTC.

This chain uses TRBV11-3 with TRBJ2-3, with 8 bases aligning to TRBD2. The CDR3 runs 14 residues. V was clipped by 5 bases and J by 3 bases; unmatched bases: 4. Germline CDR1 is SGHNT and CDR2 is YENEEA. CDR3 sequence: CASSPGGPTDTQYF. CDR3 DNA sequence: TGTGCCAGCAGCCCGGGAGGGCCGACAGATACGCAGTATTTT.

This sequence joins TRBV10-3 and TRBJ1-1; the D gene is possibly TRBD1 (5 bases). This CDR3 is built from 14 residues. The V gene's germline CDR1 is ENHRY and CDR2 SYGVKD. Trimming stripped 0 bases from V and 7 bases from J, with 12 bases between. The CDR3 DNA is TGTGCCATCAGTGAGTCTTTAGGCAGGGATGAAGCTTTCTTT. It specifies CAISESLGRDEAFF.

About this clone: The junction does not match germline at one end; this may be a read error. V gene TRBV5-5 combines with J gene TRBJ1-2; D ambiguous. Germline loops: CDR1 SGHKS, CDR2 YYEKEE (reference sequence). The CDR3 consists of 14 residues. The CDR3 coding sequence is TGTGCCAGCAAGCCAGGAGGCGCTAATTATGGCTACACCTTC. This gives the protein CASKPGGANYGYTF.

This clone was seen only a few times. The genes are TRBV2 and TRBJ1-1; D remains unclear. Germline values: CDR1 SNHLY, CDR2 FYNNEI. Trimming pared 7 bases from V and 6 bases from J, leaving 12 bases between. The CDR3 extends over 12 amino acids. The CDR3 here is CASIVFLSEAFF. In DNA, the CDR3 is TGTGCCAGCATTGTTTTCCTGTCTGAAGCTTTCTTT.

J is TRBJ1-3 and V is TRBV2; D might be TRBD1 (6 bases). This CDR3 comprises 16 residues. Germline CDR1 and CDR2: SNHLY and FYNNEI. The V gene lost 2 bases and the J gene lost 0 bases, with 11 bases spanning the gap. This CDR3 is CASSEQGNNSGNTIYF. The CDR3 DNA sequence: TGTGCCAGCAGTGAACAGGGGAATAACTCTGGAAACACCATATATTTT. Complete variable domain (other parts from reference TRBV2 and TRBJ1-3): EPEVTQTPSHQVTQMGQEVILRCVPISNHLYFYWYRQILGQKVEFLVSFYNNEISEKSEIFDDQFSVERPDGSNFTLKIRSTKLEDSAMYFCASSEQGNNSGNTIYFGEGSWLTVV.

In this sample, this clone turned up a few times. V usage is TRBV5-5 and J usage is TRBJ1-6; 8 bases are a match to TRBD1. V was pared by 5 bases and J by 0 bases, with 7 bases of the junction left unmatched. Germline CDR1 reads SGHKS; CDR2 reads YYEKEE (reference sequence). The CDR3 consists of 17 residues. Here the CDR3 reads CASSQGASSSYNSPLHF. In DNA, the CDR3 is TGTGCCAGCAGTCAGGGGGCCTCGAGCTCCTATAATTCACCCCTCCACTTT.

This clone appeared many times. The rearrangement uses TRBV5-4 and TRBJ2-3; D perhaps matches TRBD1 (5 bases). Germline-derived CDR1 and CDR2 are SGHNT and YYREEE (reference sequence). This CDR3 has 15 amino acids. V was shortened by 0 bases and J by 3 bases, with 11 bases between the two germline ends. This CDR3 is CASSLARQGTDTQYF. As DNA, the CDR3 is TGTGCCAGCAGCTTGGCCCGGCAGGGAACAGATACGCAGTATTTT.

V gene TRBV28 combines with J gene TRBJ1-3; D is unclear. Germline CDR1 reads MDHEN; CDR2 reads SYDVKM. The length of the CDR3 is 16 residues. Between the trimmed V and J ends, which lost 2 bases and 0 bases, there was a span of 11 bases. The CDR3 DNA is TGTGCCAGCAGTTTAGATGCGGCAGACTCTGGAAACACCATATATTTT. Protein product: CASSLDAADSGNTIYF.

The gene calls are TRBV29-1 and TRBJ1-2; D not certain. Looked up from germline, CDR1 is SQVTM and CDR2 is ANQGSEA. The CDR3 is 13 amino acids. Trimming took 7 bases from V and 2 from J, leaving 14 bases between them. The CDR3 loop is CSGALAENYGYTF. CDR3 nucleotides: TGCAGCGGTGCCCTGGCAGAAAACTATGGCTACACCTTC.

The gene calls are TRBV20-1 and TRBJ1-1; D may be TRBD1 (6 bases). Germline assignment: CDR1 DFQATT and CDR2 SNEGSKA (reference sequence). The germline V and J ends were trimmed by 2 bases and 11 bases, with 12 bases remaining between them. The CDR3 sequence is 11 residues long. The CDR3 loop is CSARPTGDAFF. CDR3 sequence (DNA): TGCAGTGCTAGACCGACAGGTGACGCTTTCTTT.

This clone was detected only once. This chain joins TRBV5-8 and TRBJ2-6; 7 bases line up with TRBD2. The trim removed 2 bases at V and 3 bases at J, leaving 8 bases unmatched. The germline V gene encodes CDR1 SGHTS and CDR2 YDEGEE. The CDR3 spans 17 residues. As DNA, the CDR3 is TGTGCCAGCAGCTTTCCGGCTAGCGGCCGTGGGGCCAACGTCCTGACTTTC. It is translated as CASSFPASGRGANVLTF.

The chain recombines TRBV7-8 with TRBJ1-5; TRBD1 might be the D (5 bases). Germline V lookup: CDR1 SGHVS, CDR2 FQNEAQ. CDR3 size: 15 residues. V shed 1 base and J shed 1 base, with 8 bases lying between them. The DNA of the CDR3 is TGTGCCAGCAGCTTAGAGGGGCTGAGCAATCAGCCCCAGCATTTT. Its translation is CASSLEGLSNQPQHF.

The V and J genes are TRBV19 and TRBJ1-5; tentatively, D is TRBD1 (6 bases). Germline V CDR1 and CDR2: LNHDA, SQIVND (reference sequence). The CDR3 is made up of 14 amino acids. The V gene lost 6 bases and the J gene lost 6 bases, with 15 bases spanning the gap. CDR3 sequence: CASSLTGIGQPQHF. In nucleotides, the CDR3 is TGTGCCAGTAGCTTAACAGGGATAGGTCAGCCCCAGCATTTT.

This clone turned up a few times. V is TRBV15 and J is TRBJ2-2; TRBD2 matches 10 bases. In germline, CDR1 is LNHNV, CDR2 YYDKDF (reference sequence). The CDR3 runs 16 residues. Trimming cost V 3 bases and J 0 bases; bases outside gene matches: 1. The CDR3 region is CATSSTSGANTGELFF. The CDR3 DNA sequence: TGTGCCACCAGCAGTACTAGCGGGGCGAACACCGGGGAGCTGTTTTTT.

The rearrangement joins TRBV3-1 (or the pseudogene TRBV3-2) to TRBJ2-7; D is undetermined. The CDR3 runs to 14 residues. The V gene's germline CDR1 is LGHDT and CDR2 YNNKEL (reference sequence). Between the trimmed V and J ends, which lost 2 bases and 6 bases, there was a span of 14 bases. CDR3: CASSQQMAAGEQYF. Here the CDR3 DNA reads TGTGCCAGCAGCCAACAGATGGCCGCAGGCGAGCAGTACTTC.

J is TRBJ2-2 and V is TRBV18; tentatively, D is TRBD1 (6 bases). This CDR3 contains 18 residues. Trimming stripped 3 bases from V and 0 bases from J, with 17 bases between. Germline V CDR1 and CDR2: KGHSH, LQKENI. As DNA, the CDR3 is TGTGCCAGCTCACCCATACAAAGGACAGCCTCGAACACCGGGGAGCTGTTTTTT. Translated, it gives CASSPIQRTASNTGELFF.